The table lists the clone carrying this T cell receptor (beta chain) with many counts. The target antigen is unknown. TCRdb reprocessed the RACE reads via MiXCR and lists one record per CDR3 protein. The sample consists of more than 70,000 distinct CDR3 sequences, approximately 12% of them appearing once. Germline V gene lookup returns CDR1 KGHSH and CDR2 LQKENI. The CDR3 has 14 amino acids. Trimming took 0 bases from V and 3 from J, leaving 8 bases between them. Described time point: patch test 1, 2 weeks after DPC sensitization. Treatment reported: therapeutic diphenylcyclopropenone sensitization with weekly scalp DPC. These data come from a study of human T cells and chemical hapten exposure. The overall study: The patients, most of them female, presented with alopecia areata, totalis or universalis.

Study-level findings and limits: TCRs above 1 in 1000 frequency stayed constant with DPC sensitization.

This chain uses TRBV18 with TRBJ1-2, with D unclear. The sequence came from a woman aged 55-70 years with alopecia areata. Some clones in this sample may be carry-over from other donors' samples. The sequences come from whole blood, collected in connection with sensitization to the hapten diphenylcyclopropenone (DPC). CDR3 sequence (DNA): TGTGCCAGCTCACCACCAGGGATGGACTATGGCTACACCTTC. Translated, it gives CASSPPGMDYGYTF.